Given below is one T cell receptor (beta chain) in context. The antigen is unknown. This entry comes from a study of cytomegalovirus exposure and HLA in healthy donors. The primer mix had 60 Vbeta and 13 Jbeta primers. The assay was immunoSEQ multiplex PCR, and TCRdb's table has in-frame clones only and misses some. Its listing shows 120,000 to 150,000 clones. This CDR3 is built from 15 residues. Germline CDR1 and CDR2: GTSNPN and SVGIG (reference sequence). V was cut by 5 bases and J by 0 bases, with 16 bases left in between. General observations from the study: A later analysis found that most CMV-associated TCR beta chains appeared HLA-restricted. TCR beta V segments were, for the most part, productive about 87% or about 30% of the time in an earlier analysis.

This receptor was obtained from a woman aged 45-60 years in good health and CMV-seronegative. The material sequenced was PBMCs. V and J are TRBV30 and TRBJ1-2; tentative D call: TRBD1 (6 bases). CDR3 in amino acids: CAWGGGGTTNYGYTF. In DNA, the CDR3 is TGTGCCTGGGGGGGCGGAGGAACGACTAACTATGGCTACACCTTC.